This paragraph covers one T cell receptor beta chain sequence. The sequence runs out 3 residues before the end of the CDR3; the remainder is reconstructed from the germline J gene. The source of the sample is a study of T cells in women clearing cervical HPV infection. Study details: Donors had HPV16-related CIN3 or worse; 2 had invasive cancer. Controls gave blood once infection was undetectable; cases at lesion identification.

Libraries were prepared by immunoSEQ multiplex PCR; TCRdb keeps only in-frame clonotypes and omits some of them. In total, the table holds about 33,000 clones. The V end was cut by 4 bases, the J end by 1 base, with 12 bases between. The CDR3 length is 15 residues. Material: blood buffy coat. This TCR derives from a woman aged 18-69 years with a cervical HPV16 infection that either progressed to CIN3+ or cleared (not recorded which). The genes are TRBV23-1 and TRBJ2-3, with D possibly being TRBD2 (6 bases). TRBV23-1 carries the ORF label, with uncertain function. The CDR3 region is CASSPEGRCTDTQYF. The sequenced CDR3 bases are TGCGCCAGCAGTCCGGAGGGCAGGTGCACAGATACG.